The rows below give T cell receptor beta chains drawn from one sample of a study of blood T cell repertoires in COVID-19. Clones were read by immunoSEQ multiplex PCR, and TCRdb kept only the in-frame ones, dropping some. The sample lists about 150,000 clones, about 86% occurring once. Sequencing input: PBMCs or T cells enriched from blood (not recorded which). The receptor source for this set is a man aged 50 or older who had recovered from COVID-19. Both conserved end residues are part of each CDR3. D genes are given only for firm matches. Clone size appears in some rows only: once, few, many, or a class for an expanded clone.

TRBJ1-3,NA,TRBV7-9,NA,CASSSSGAISGNTIYF,TGTGCCAGCAGCTCCAGCGGGGCTATCTCTGGAAACACCATATATTTT
TRBJ1-2,TRBD1,TRBV19,NA,CASSIFGTGWNYGYTF,TGTGCCAGTAGTATTTTCGGGACAGGGTGGAACTATGGCTACACCTTC
TRBJ2-2,NA,TRBV14,NA,CASSPQGHRDGELFF,TGTGCCAGCAGCCCCCAGGGGCACAGGGACGGGGAGCTGTTTTTT
TRBJ1-5,NA,TRBV5-6,NA,CASSSQGFDQPQHF,TGTGCCAGCAGCTCCCAGGGATTTGATCAGCCCCAGCATTTT
TRBJ1-6,TRBD1,TRBV7-9,NA,CASGRTGDSLTPLHF,TGTGCCAGCGGAAGGACTGGGGACAGCTTGACACCCCTCCACTTT
TRBJ1-2,NA,TRBV3-1/TRBV3-2,NA,CASSPGQYGYTF,TGTGCCAGCAGCCCCGGACAGTATGGCTACACCTTC
TRBJ2-3,TRBD2,TRBV5-1,few,CASSLGLAGSTDTQYF,TGCGCCAGCAGCTTGGGGCTAGCGGGAAGCACAGATACGCAGTATTTT
TRBJ1-1,TRBD1,TRBV5-1,once,CASSFPTGKNTEAFF,TGCGCCAGCAGCTTTCCGACAGGGAAGAACACTGAAGCTTTCTTT
TRBJ2-2,NA,TRBV9,NA,CASSPRQARTGELFF,TGTGCCAGCAGCCCCCGACAGGCCCGCACCGGGGAGCTGTTTTTT
TRBJ1-1,NA,TRBV12-5,once,CASGLKLNTEAFF,TGTGCTAGTGGTTTGAAGCTCAACACTGAAGCTTTCTTT
TRBJ1-2,TRBD1,TRBV5-1,few,CASSTTGNYGYTF,TGCGCCAGCAGCACGACAGGGAACTATGGCTACACCTTC
TRBJ2-1,TRBD2,TRBV29-1,NA,CSVEPRRTSGGHNEQFF,TGCAGCGTTGAACCTAGACGGACTAGCGGGGGGCACAATGAGCAGTTCTTC
TRBJ2-1,TRBD1,TRBV11-3,NA,CASRQGQGIDEQFF,TGTGCCAGCAGGCAAGGACAGGGTATCGATGAGCAGTTCTTC
TRBJ2-1,TRBD1,TRBV6-2/TRBV6-3,NA,CASSRGQVFNEQFF,TGTGCCAGCAGTCGAGGACAGGTATTTAATGAGCAGTTCTTC
TRBJ1-2,TRBD1,TRBV7-9,NA,CASSLGQGAAYTF,TGTGCCAGCAGCTTAGGGCAGGGGGCGGCGTACACCTTC
TRBJ2-3,TRBD2,TRBV11-1,NA,CASSAWTSGSTDTQYF,TGTGCCAGCAGCGCTTGGACTAGCGGTAGCACAGATACGCAGTATTTT
TRBJ2-7,TRBD1,TRBV7-9,NA,CASSLGGTGGYEQYF,TGTGCCAGCAGCTTAGGTGGGACAGGGGGCTACGAGCAGTACTTC
TRBJ2-1,TRBD1,TRBV11-2,NA,CASSPDRSSYNEQFF,TGTGCCAGCAGCCCGGACAGGAGCTCCTACAATGAGCAGTTCTTC
TRBJ1-4,TRBD1,TRBV19,NA,CASRPLTGVEKLFF,TGTGCCAGTAGGCCACTGACAGGGGTAGAAAAACTGTTTTTT
TRBJ2-1,NA,TRBV5-1,once,CASSLGRETYNEQFF,TGCGCCAGCAGCTTGGGCAGGGAAACCTACAATGAGCAGTTCTTC
TRBJ2-7,NA,TRBV5-4,few,CASSLDGGRSYEQYF,TGTGCCAGCAGCTTGGACGGGGGGCGATCCTACGAGCAGTACTTC
TRBJ1-6,NA,TRBV5-1,NA,CASSLSLGANSPLHF,TGCGCCAGCAGCTTGAGTTTGGGGGCAAATTCACCCCTCCACTTT
TRBJ2-5,TRBD1,TRBV18,NA,CASSPTGANQETQYF,TGTGCCAGCTCACCGACAGGGGCTAACCAAGAGACCCAGTACTTC
TRBJ2-3,TRBD2,TRBV7-9,NA,CASSPSGSSTDTQYF,TGTGCCAGCAGCCCTAGCGGGTCTAGCACAGATACGCAGTATTTT
TRBJ1-1,NA,TRBV19,NA,CASTRTVNTEAFF,TGTGCCAGTACCCGGACTGTGAACACTGAAGCTTTCTTT
TRBJ1-4,TRBD1,TRBV4-2,NA,CASSLPGGAQGEKLFF,TGTGCCAGCAGCCTCCCAGGGGGCGCTCAGGGGGAAAAACTGTTTTTT
TRBJ2-6,TRBD1,TRBV2,once,CASMGTGRGANVLTF,TGTGCCAGCATGGGGACAGGGAGAGGGGCCAACGTCCTGACTTTC
TRBJ1-4,NA,TRBV30,NA,CAWRTGNEKLFF,TGTGCCTGGAGGACGGGAAATGAAAAACTGTTTTTT
TRBJ1-1,TRBD1,TRBV29-1,NA,CSVEPQGRRTEAFF,TGCAGCGTTGAACCACAGGGGCGCCGGACTGAAGCTTTCTTT
TRBJ1-2,NA,TRBV29-1,NA,CSAGQRNYGYTF,TGCAGCGCCGGACAGCGTAACTATGGCTACACCTTC
TRBJ2-5,NA,TRBV7-9,NA,CASSLRAGGQETQYF,TGTGCCAGCAGCTTAAGGGCAGGAGGGCAAGAGACCCAGTACTTC
TRBJ1-2,NA,TRBV5-5,NA,CASSIQGEGFYGYTF,TGTGCCAGCAGCATCCAAGGGGAGGGGTTCTATGGCTACACCTTC
TRBJ2-5,NA,TRBV11-1,NA,CASSLGPRETQYF,TGTGCCAGCAGCTTAGGGCCAAGAGAGACCCAGTACTTC
TRBJ1-2,NA,TRBV5-4,NA,CASSLPERYGYTF,TGTGCCAGCAGCTTGCCAGAGAGGTATGGCTACACCTTC
TRBJ2-2,NA,TRBV7-8,NA,CASSLGYRGATSDTGELFF,TGTGCCAGCAGCTTAGGTTATCGCGGGGCGACTAGTGACACCGGGGAGCTGTTTTTT
TRBJ2-2,NA,TRBV4-1,NA,CASSQVMGQTNTGELFF,TGCGCCAGCAGCCAAGTAATGGGGCAGACTAACACCGGGGAGCTGTTTTTT
TRBJ2-7,NA,TRBV7-9,NA,CASSLVPQGGGEQYF,TGTGCCAGCAGCTTAGTCCCGCAGGGTGGCGGCGAGCAGTACTTC
TRBJ1-1,TRBD1,TRBV5-1,NA,CASSFGTGNTEAFF,TGCGCCAGCAGCTTTGGGACAGGGAACACTGAAGCTTTCTTT
TRBJ2-5,NA,TRBV27,NA,CASSPEREETQYF,TGTGCCAGCAGCCCAGAGAGGGAAGAGACCCAGTACTTC
TRBJ1-2,TRBD1,TRBV4-1,once,CASSPGQGVNYGYTF,TGCGCCAGCAGCCCCGGACAGGGCGTCAACTATGGCTACACCTTC
TRBJ1-4,NA,TRBV11-2,medium-sized,CASSLDGSTNEKLFF,TGTGCCAGCAGCTTAGACGGTTCAACTAATGAAAAACTGTTTTTT
TRBJ2-3,TRBD1,TRBV18,once,CASSPETGDTQYF,TGTGCCAGCTCACCAGAGACAGGGGATACGCAGTATTTT
TRBJ1-6,NA,TRBV30,NA,CAWGDYGSYNSPLHF,TGTGCCTGGGGGGACTATGGCTCCTATAATTCACCCCTCCACTTT
TRBJ1-1,TRBD1,TRBV10-3,NA,CAIRDRGPNTEAFF,TGTGCCATCAGGGACAGGGGTCCGAACACTGAAGCTTTCTTT
TRBJ1-6,TRBD1,TRBV14,NA,CASSRTSRGRLSPLHF,TGTGCCAGTAGCCGGACATCTAGGGGGCGCCTTTCACCCCTCCACTTT
TRBJ1-2,NA,TRBV7-3,NA,CASSLTSTGYGYTF,TGTGCCAGCAGCTTAACGTCTACGGGCTATGGCTACACCTTC
TRBJ1-1,TRBD1,TRBV5-1,NA,CASSSGQGRTEAFF,TGCGCCAGCAGCTCCGGACAGGGCCGTACTGAAGCTTTCTTT
TRBJ2-3,NA,TRBV29-1,NA,CSVRARFTDTQYF,TGCAGCGTCCGAGCGAGGTTCACAGATACGCAGTATTTT
TRBJ2-7,NA,TRBV6-2/TRBV6-3,NA,CASSYWGRAYEQYF,TGTGCCAGCAGTTACTGGGGGCGCGCCTACGAGCAGTACTTC
TRBJ1-3,TRBD1,TRBV5-1,NA,CASSFLTGSDTIYF,TGCGCCAGCAGCTTCTTGACAGGGAGTGACACCATATATTTT
TRBJ2-7,TRBD1,TRBV14,NA,CASSQTGQASYEQYF,TGTGCCAGCAGCCAAACGGGACAGGCCTCCTACGAGCAGTACTTC
TRBJ2-7,TRBD1,TRBV10-3,once,CAISGNRDSNYEQYF,TGTGCCATCAGCGGGAACCGGGACAGTAACTACGAGCAGTACTTC
TRBJ1-2,NA,TRBV6-5,NA,CASSYDISNYGYTF,TGTGCCAGCAGTTACGACATATCTAACTATGGCTACACCTTC